This T cell receptor (beta chain) was recorded in a study of identical twins. V was clipped by 5 bases and J by 6 bases, with 20 bases between them. In germline, CDR1 is SGHRS, CDR2 YFSETQ. The CDR3 sequence is 16 residues long. Points on this clonotype: Its specificity is not known.

In TCRdb, the 5' RACE reads were re-called with MiXCR into one record per CDR3 protein. The table has 120,000 to 150,000 distinct CDR3 sequences, 3% to 4.5% seen once. Overall study findings and caveats: Zero-insertion analyses might be partly confounded by invariant T cells like MAIT and iNKT. Beta out-of-frame sequences showed weaker excess twin sharing. There was an excess of low generation probability in the out-of-frame alpha sequences that twins shared.

The chain is built from TRBV5-1 and TRBJ1-4; weak D call: TRBD1 (6 bases). The sequenced sample consisted of memory T cells sorted from blood. This receptor was obtained from a man aged 18 to 29 in good health. The CDR3 DNA reads TGCGCCAGCAGGGAAGGGGGAAATGGCTATCATGAAAAACTGTTTTTT. It codes for CASREGGNGYHEKLFF.